This T cell receptor (beta chain) appears in the sequencing data of a study of cytomegalovirus exposure and HLA in healthy donors. Whole-study findings and limits: The study dropped some indistinguishable V segments, TRBV6-2 and TRBV6-3 among them. Cytomegalovirus-associated status was assigned to 164 TCR beta chains. A later analysis, which compared TCR beta chains of equal frequency, found the HLA-associated ones more clonally expanded.

The PCR was carried out with 60 Vbeta primers and 13 Jbeta primers. The repertoire was sequenced with immunoSEQ multiplex PCR; TCRdb's copy has only in-frame clones and lacks some. The sample carries around 120,000 clones, roughly three quarters recorded once. This clone was counted only a few times. What it recognizes is unknown. V lost 5 bases and J 6 bases, leaving 19 bases between the germline ends. Per germline, CDR1 SEHNR and CDR2 FQNEAQ (reference sequence). CDR3 length equals 15 residues. The sequence derives from a man aged 40-49 years in good health and CMV-seropositive. What was sequenced was PBMCs. The genes are TRBV7-9 and TRBJ2-5, with D perhaps TRBD1 (6 bases). The DNA for the CDR3 is TGTGCCAGCAGCCTTCCTGCAGGGGCTCAACAGACCCAGTACTTC. It translates to CASSLPAGAQQTQYF.